These T cell receptor beta chains were read from a single sample in a study of molecular identifiers for immune sequencing clone quantification. TCRdb reprocessed the PCR reads with MiXCR, giving one entry per CDR3 protein. The table lists roughly 630,000 distinct CDR3 sequences, 25% of them singletons. Sequenced: naive CD8+ T cells from blood, with Jurkat cell RNA spiked in. All receptors derive from a human donor in good health. Some libraries in this study had Jurkat cell RNA spiked in. CDR3s include the opening cysteine and the closing phenylalanine or tryptophan. A D gene is named only where the DNA matches it firmly. Expanded clones get a size class; other rows say once, few or many, or leave the size out.

j_call | v_call | d_call | clone_size | cdr3_aa | cdr3_nt
TRBJ2-3 | TRBV11-2 | TRBD2 | many | CASSLVGLAPDTQYF | TGTGCCAGCAGCTTAGTTGGACTAGCTCCAGATACGCAGTATTTT
TRBJ2-3 | TRBV7-9 | NA | few | CASRAPGTSDTQYF | TGTGCCAGCAGGGCCCCAGGGACTTCAGATACGCAGTATTTT
TRBJ1-5 | TRBV27 | NA | NA | CASSLGRGPGQPQHF | TGTGCCAGCAGTTTGGGTCGGGGGCCAGGTCAGCCCCAGCATTTT
TRBJ2-1 | TRBV3-1 | NA | few | CASSQAFGTNNEQFF | TGTGCCAGCAGCCAAGCGTTTGGGACCAACAATGAGCAGTTCTTC
TRBJ2-3 | TRBV7-9 | TRBD2 | many | CASSLVASGSQVADTQYF | TGTGCCAGCAGCTTAGTGGCTAGCGGGAGTCAGGTGGCAGATACGCAGTATTTT
TRBJ2-3 | TRBV9 | NA | few | CASSQSGYGSTDTQYF | TGTGCCAGCAGCCAGAGCGGGTATGGTAGCACAGATACGCAGTATTTT
TRBJ2-3 | TRBV19 | TRBD2 | NA | CASSRLAGGGTDTQYF | TGTGCCAGTAGTCGACTAGCGGGGGGTGGCACAGATACGCAGTATTTT
TRBJ2-5 | TRBV14 | TRBD1 | few | CASSQRGGAETQYF | TGTGCCAGCAGCCAACGAGGGGGCGCGGAGACCCAGTACTTC
TRBJ2-1 | TRBV11-2 | NA | few | CASSPVVAIIYNEQFF | TGTGCCAGCAGCCCCGTCGTAGCGATTATATACAATGAGCAGTTCTTC
TRBJ2-5 | TRBV6-2/TRBV6-3 | TRBD2 | many | CASRTSGGYQETQYF | TGTGCCAGCAGGACTAGCGGGGGATATCAAGAGACCCAGTACTTC
TRBJ1-4 | TRBV20-1 | NA | NA | CSARGSENEKLFF | TGCAGTGCTAGAGGGTCAGAAAATGAAAAACTGTTTTTT
TRBJ2-1 | TRBV13 | NA | NA | CASSLTRTSSYNEQFF | TGTGCCAGCAGCTTAACCAGGACCAGCTCCTACAATGAGCAGTTCTTC
TRBJ2-7 | TRBV4-1 | NA | many | CASSLRTESSYEQYF | TGCGCCAGCAGCCTTAGGACGGAGAGCTCCTACGAGCAGTACTTC
TRBJ2-7 | TRBV28 | TRBD2 | NA | CASSRGLGLSYEQYF | TGTGCCAGCAGTAGGGGACTAGGCTTGTCCTACGAGCAGTACTTC
TRBJ2-7 | TRBV20-1 | TRBD2 | many | CSALGLAASYEQYF | TGCAGTGCTCTCGGACTAGCGGCATCCTACGAGCAGTACTTC
TRBJ2-5 | TRBV12-3/TRBV12-4 | NA | many | CASTRDPSVAQYF | TGTGCCAGCACCCGGGACCCCTCGGTGGCCCAGTACTTC
TRBJ2-7 | TRBV9 | NA | NA | CASSVGCYEQYF | TGTGCCAGCAGCGTCGGTTGCTACGAGCAGTACTTC
TRBJ2-3 | TRBV19 | NA | many | CASSGGWDRADTQYF | TGTGCCAGCTCGGGTGGTTGGGACCGGGCAGATACGCAGTATTTT
TRBJ2-3 | TRBV30 | NA | many | CASGVDTQYF | TGTGCCAGCGGCGTTGATACGCAGTATTTT
TRBJ2-4 | TRBV30 | NA | few | CAWRDIREAKNIQYF | TGTGCCTGGAGGGATATCCGGGAAGCCAAAAACATTCAGTACTTC
TRBJ1-2 | TRBV18 | NA | NA | CASSPPGQSYGYTF | TGTGCCAGCTCACCACCGGGGCAGAGCTATGGCTACACCTTC
TRBJ2-1 | TRBV11-3 | TRBD2 | few | CASSLTPGGSLAGERYNEQFF | TGTGCCAGCAGCTTAACCCCAGGAGGGTCGCTAGCGGGAGAGAGGTACAATGAGCAGTTCTTC
TRBJ2-7 | TRBV30 | TRBD1 | NA | CAWAGTGSYEQYF | TGTGCCTGGGCCGGGACAGGTTCCTACGAGCAGTACTTC
TRBJ2-7 | TRBV7-8 | NA | many | CASSPSTSYEQYF | TGTGCCAGCAGCCCCTCGACATCCTACGAGCAGTACTTC
TRBJ2-5 | TRBV12-3/TRBV12-4 | TRBD1 | NA | CASSPGQGGSTQYF | TGTGCCAGCAGTCCCGGACAGGGTGGGTCGACCCAGTACTTC
TRBJ1-3 | TRBV4-3 | NA | few | CASSQDKDRSGNTIYF | TGCGCCAGCAGCCAAGATAAAGACAGGTCTGGAAACACCATATATTTT
TRBJ1-1 | TRBV13 | NA | many | CASSFRESGTEAFF | TGTGCCAGCAGCTTCCGGGAGTCAGGCACTGAAGCTTTCTTT
TRBJ2-3 | TRBV29-1 | NA | many | CSVELRTGGKEDTQYF | TGCAGCGTTGAGTTGCGAACAGGCGGCAAGGAAGATACGCAGTATTTT
TRBJ2-7 | TRBV23-1 | TRBD1 | many | CASSQKTGGDSSEQYF | TGCGCCAGCAGTCAGAAGACAGGGGGCGATTCTTCGGAGCAGTACTTC
TRBJ1-2 | TRBV6-2/TRBV6-3 | TRBD1 | few | CASSYESPQGTSGYTF | TGTGCCAGCAGTTACGAATCCCCACAGGGGACAAGTGGCTACACCTTC
TRBJ1-5 | TRBV30 | NA | NA | CAWSVGEPAGLYSNQPQHF | TGTGCCTGGAGTGTAGGGGAGCCCGCAGGCCTTTATAGCAATCAGCCCCAGCATTTT
TRBJ2-7 | TRBV12-3/TRBV12-4 | NA | NA | CASSSTGTPYYEQYF | TGTGCCAGCAGTAGTACAGGGACTCCCTACTACGAGCAGTACTTC
TRBJ1-3 | TRBV7-9 | NA | few | CASSVGLPPGNTIYF | TGTGCCAGCAGCGTGGGACTGCCTCCTGGAAACACCATATATTTT
TRBJ2-2 | TRBV7-9 | NA | NA | CASSLARGANTGELFF | TGTGCCAGCAGCTTAGCCCGCGGCGCCAACACCGGGGAGCTGTTTTTT
TRBJ2-2 | TRBV9 | NA | few | CASSGALRRELFF | TGTGCCAGCAGCGGGGCCCTTAGGAGGGAGCTGTTTTTT
TRBJ1-5 | TRBV4-1 | NA | many | CASSHEDSFNQPQHF | TGCGCCAGCAGCCACGAGGACAGCTTCAATCAGCCCCAGCATTTT
TRBJ2-7 | TRBV4-3 | NA | many | CASSPSISDLAGSSYEQYF | TGCGCCAGCAGCCCCAGTATATCGGACCTGGCCGGTAGCTCCTACGAGCAGTACTTC
TRBJ2-2 | TRBV20-1 | TRBD2 | NA | CSARSRDYDTGELFF | TGCAGTGCTAGATCCCGGGACTACGACACCGGGGAGCTGTTTTTT
TRBJ2-1 | TRBV11-2 | NA | NA | CASSLGNSVSYNEQFF | TGTGCCAGCAGCTTAGGTAACAGTGTCTCCTACAATGAGCAGTTCTTC
TRBJ2-2 | TRBV7-9 | TRBD2 | few | CASSSSSGSGTGELFF | TGTGCCAGCAGCTCCTCTAGCGGGAGTGGTACCGGGGAGCTGTTTTTT
TRBJ1-1 | TRBV28 | NA | NA | CASSLRLQKEAFF | TGTGCCAGCAGTTTAAGATTACAGAAAGAAGCTTTCTTT
TRBJ2-5 | TRBV28 | NA | few | CASRCGPEGCETQYF | TGTGCCAGCAGATGTGGGCCAGAAGGTTGCGAGACCCAGTACTTC
TRBJ2-2 | TRBV7-6 | TRBD2 | few | CASSLLAGYTGELFF | TGTGCCAGCAGCTTATTAGCGGGCTACACCGGGGAGCTGTTTTTT
TRBJ2-1 | TRBV15 | NA | few | CATSREQRVDTHNEQFF | TGTGCCACCAGCAGAGAACAGAGGGTTGATACACACAATGAGCAGTTCTTC
TRBJ2-1 | TRBV9 | TRBD2 | NA | CASSVETSGGNEQFF | TGTGCCAGCAGCGTAGAAACTAGCGGGGGGAATGAGCAGTTCTTC
TRBJ2-7 | TRBV5-1 | TRBD2 | many | CASSFSGASYEQYF | TGCGCCAGCAGCTTTAGCGGGGCCTCCTACGAGCAGTACTTC
TRBJ1-5 | TRBV2 | NA | NA | CASSEFYGNQPQHF | TGTGCCAGCAGTGAATTTTACGGTAATCAGCCCCAGCATTTT
TRBJ2-1 | TRBV5-1 | NA | NA | CASSPPVVDNEQFF | TGCGCCAGCAGCCCTCCGGTGGTGGACAATGAGCAGTTCTTC
TRBJ1-1 | TRBV3-1 | NA | few | CASSQTVGGSEAFF | TGTGCCAGCAGCCAGACAGTAGGCGGTTCGGAAGCTTTCTTT
TRBJ1-4 | TRBV6-5 | TRBD1 | NA | CASSSIHRGLNEKLFF | TGTGCCAGCAGTTCAATTCACAGGGGTTTAAATGAAAAACTGTTTTTT